One sample yielded the 22 T cell receptor beta chains listed below, sequenced in a study of blood T cell repertoires in COVID-19. Profiling relied on immunoSEQ multiplex PCR, and the TCRdb table lists in-frame clones only, not all of them. Of about 180,000 clones in the sample, approximately 83% are singletons; the top ten hold more than 7.5%. Sequenced sample: peripheral blood. Receptors originate from a man in his forties or fifties with active or convalescent COVID-19.

The rearrangement uses TRBV12-3 or TRBV12-4 and TRBJ1-1, with a possible D match to TRBD1 (6 bases). This CDR3 is 13 amino acids long. V lost 7 bases and J 2 bases, leaving 11 bases between the germline ends. CDR3 coding DNA: TGTGCCAGCAAATGGGGGCATAACACTGAAGCTTTCTTT. Translated, it gives CASKWGHNTEAFF.

The rearrangement joins TRBV3-1 (or the pseudogene TRBV3-2) to TRBJ2-7, with 7 bases fitting TRBD1. The junction had 5 bases not matched to a gene; V was cut back by 0 bases and J by 3 bases. Germline values: CDR1 LGHDT, CDR2 YNNKEL (reference sequence). The CDR3 spans 15 residues. The DNA for the CDR3 is TGTGCCAGCAGCCAAGATAGGGGGCTACACTACGAGCAGTACTTC. Translated: CASSQDRGLHYEQYF.

The chain combines TRBV19 with TRBJ2-3; the match to TRBD2 covers 7 bases. In germline, CDR1 is LNHDA, CDR2 SQIVND (reference sequence). This CDR3 is 13 amino acids long. With 2 bases clipped from V and 4 bases from J, the junction kept 0 bases outside the gene matches. This CDR3 is CASSILAADTQYF. CDR3 coding DNA: TGTGCCAGTAGTATACTAGCGGCAGATACGCAGTATTTT.

In nucleotides, the CDR3 is TGTGCCAGTGGAGGGGCCACCGAGCAGTTCTTC. It encodes CASGGATEQFF. The V call is TRBV19, the J call TRBJ2-1; D is perhaps TRBD2 (6 bases). CDR1 is LNHDA and CDR2 is SQIVND in the germline V gene (reference sequence). Trimming removed 8 bases from V and 10 bases from J, with 12 bases in between. The CDR3 has 11 amino acids.

CDR3 loop: CASSPHRGVIKQETQYF. For the CDR3, the DNA is TGTGCCAGCAGCCCCCACCGGGGGGTCATCAAGCAAGAGACCCAGTACTTC. V gene TRBV9 combines with J gene TRBJ2-5, with 7 bases matching TRBD2. This CDR3 is 17 amino acids long. From germline, CDR1 is SGDLS and CDR2 YYNGEE. Trimming removed 4 bases from V and 2 bases from J; junction bases left unmatched: 14.

A few counts support this clone. This chain connects TRBV14 to TRBJ1-5; D is uncertain. Germline assignment: CDR1 SGHDN and CDR2 FVKESK. V lost 6 bases and J lost 3, with 9 bases in between. The CDR3 runs 13 residues. Here the CDR3 reads CASSRHINQPQHF. DNA for the CDR3: TGTGCCAGCAGTCGACATATCAATCAGCCCCAGCATTTT.

A few counts support this clone. This sequence joins TRBV4-1 and TRBJ1-5, with a possible D match to TRBD1 (5 bases). Germline V gives CDR1 MGHRA, CDR2 YSYEKL. Deletions cut 0 bases from V and 2 bases from J, with 11 bases between. This CDR3 is built from 16 residues. The CDR3: CASSQDGGIGNQPQHF. In nucleotides, the CDR3 is TGCGCCAGCAGCCAAGATGGGGGGATCGGCAATCAGCCCCAGCATTTT.

The chain combines TRBV30 with TRBJ1-2; weak D call: TRBD1 (6 bases). The length of the CDR3 is 18 residues. V gave up 5 bases and J gave up 6 bases, with 31 bases separating them. The V gene's germline CDR1 is GTSNPN and CDR2 SVGIG (reference sequence). The CDR3 sequence is CAWAPGHLNLGPGDGYTF. In DNA, the CDR3 is TGTGCCTGGGCCCCGGGACACCTTAACTTAGGGCCCGGAGATGGCTACACCTTC.

The chain joins TRBV24-1 to TRBJ1-5, with 9 nucleotides matching TRBD1. The trim removed 2 bases at V and 5 bases at J, leaving 9 bases unmatched. The CDR3 is 17 residues long. Germline-derived CDR1 and CDR2 are KGHDR and SFDVKD. CDR3: CATSDSGTGRGDQPQHF. DNA of the CDR3: TGTGCCACCAGTGATTCGGGGACAGGGAGAGGGGATCAGCCCCAGCATTTT.

This clone was seen only once. The chain has TRBV7-9 and TRBJ1-1, with TRBD1 as a possible D gene (5 bases). Germline CDR1 and CDR2: SEHNR and FQNEAQ (reference sequence). CDR3 length: 13 residues. Trimming shortened V by 1 base and J by 10 bases, and 13 bases separated the two germline ends. The CDR3 DNA reads as TGTGCCAGCAGCTTAGAGCAGGGTTTTGCAGCTTTCTTT. This sequence encodes CASSLEQGFAAFF.

V and J are TRBV12-3 or TRBV12-4 and TRBJ2-1; TRBD2 matches at 7 bases. The CDR3 consists of 11 residues. J gave up 15 bases and V 4 bases, and 6 bases lay outside the gene matches. CDR3 amino acids: CASSSSGEMFF. Here the CDR3 DNA reads TGTGCCAGCAGTTCGAGCGGGGAAATGTTCTTC.

The CDR3 DNA sequence: TGTGCCAGCAGCTTAAAACGCGCAGAGGGCTTGGGTACGCAGTATTTT. Protein product: CASSLKRAEGLGTQYF. The chain is built from TRBV7-3 and TRBJ2-3; a possible D gene is TRBD2 (5 bases). CDR1 SGHTA and CDR2 FQGTGA come from the germline V gene. The CDR3 has 16 amino acids. V gave up 1 base and J gave up 8 bases, with 19 bases separating them.

The count of this clone is one. The chain couples TRBV28 to TRBJ2-4, with 11 bases that match TRBD2. Germline CDR1 reads MDHEN; CDR2 reads SYDVKM. The CDR3 covers 15 residues. Trimming at V came to 3 bases and at J to 7 bases, leaving 5 bases not matched to a gene. The CDR3 DNA sequence: TGTGCCAGCAGTTTTCGGACTAGCGGGCGGAACATTCAGTACTTC. The encoded protein is CASSFRTSGRNIQYF.

The rearrangement joins TRBV30 to TRBJ2-2; 8 nucleotides match TRBD1. Trimming removed 8 bases from V and 6 bases from J; junction bases left unmatched: 2. Per germline, CDR1 GTSNPN and CDR2 SVGIG (reference sequence). CDR3 length: 11 residues. The CDR3 here is CARQGSGELFF. The CDR3 DNA sequence: TGTGCCCGACAGGGGTCCGGGGAGCTGTTTTTT.

This clone was picked up one time. Other DNA sequences from this sample encode an identical CDR3 as well. In nucleotides, the CDR3 is TGTGCCAGCAGCTTCAACAATGAGCAGTTCTTC. This sequence encodes CASSFNNEQFF. This chain links TRBV5-4 with TRBJ2-1; D gene unclear. The V end was cut by 2 bases, the J end by 5 bases, with 2 bases between. The CDR3 is made up of 11 amino acids. Germline V gives CDR1 SGHNT, CDR2 YYREEE (reference sequence).

This clone was found once. The V gene is TRBV3-1 (or the pseudogene TRBV3-2), the J gene TRBJ1-2; 9 nucleotides agree with TRBD1. The V and J ends lost 2 bases and 4 bases, in that order; junction bases with no gene match: 8. CDR1 and CDR2 from the germline V gene are LGHDT and YNNKEL (reference sequence). This CDR3 spans 16 amino acids. The CDR3 reads CASSQYGQGKGYGYTF. As DNA, the CDR3 is TGTGCCAGCAGCCAATACGGACAGGGGAAGGGCTATGGCTACACCTTC.

J is TRBJ2-7 and V is TRBV7-2; no reliable D call. Trimming stripped 4 bases from V and 2 bases from J, with 15 bases between. CDR3 size: 15 residues. The germline V gene encodes CDR1 SGHTA and CDR2 FQGNSA. As DNA, the CDR3 is TGTGCCAGCAGCTCCGACCGATCTCGGGCCTACGAGCAGTACTTC. This sequence encodes CASSSDRSRAYEQYF.

The rearrangement links TRBV5-1 to TRBJ1-1, with TRBD1 matching 7 bases. Germline V gene sequence: CDR1 SGHRS, CDR2 YFSETQ. The CDR3 is made up of 15 amino acids. The trim removed 4 bases at V and 4 bases at J, leaving 10 bases unmatched. CDR3 nucleotide sequence: TGCGCCAGCAGCCTATCGACAGGGACCCTCACTGAAGCTTTCTTT. Translating gives CASSLSTGTLTEAFF. The full variable domain, completed using reference TRBV5-1 and TRBJ1-1, is KAGVTQTPRYLIKTRGQQVTLSCSPISGHRSVSWYQQTPGQGLQFLFEYFSETQRNKGNFPGRFSGRQFSNSRSEMNVSTLELGDSALYLCASSLSTGTLTEAFFGQGTRLTVV.

This chain links TRBV28 with TRBJ1-1; 9 nucleotides agree with TRBD1. Germline V CDR1 and CDR2: MDHEN, SYDVKM. V dropped 6 bases and J dropped 0; count of bases not matched to a gene: 14. The CDR3 is 18 amino acids. In DNA form, the CDR3 reads TGTGCCAGCAGGTCTCCCCCGGGACAGGGAACCTTGAACACTGAAGCTTTCTTT. It translates to CASRSPPGQGTLNTEAFF.

The chain has TRBV5-1 and TRBJ1-2; TRBD1 aligns across 7 bases. Germline loops: CDR1 SGHRS, CDR2 YFSETQ. Trimming removed 0 bases from V and 2 bases from J; junction bases left unmatched: 13. This CDR3 contains 18 residues. Written as DNA, the CDR3 is TGCGCCAGCAGCTTGGGACAGGGAGGAGAAGGTATGAACTATGGCTACACCTTC. This gives the protein CASSLGQGGEGMNYGYTF.

The V gene is TRBV5-4, the J gene TRBJ1-2; 8 bases agree with TRBD1. Germline trimming cut 3 bases from V and 8 bases from J; bases unmatched to any gene: 12. The CDR3 extends over 15 amino acids. CDR1 SGHNT and CDR2 YYREEE come from the germline V gene (reference sequence). The CDR3 sequence is CASSSSTGGLRGYTF. The DNA of the CDR3 is TGTGCCAGCAGCTCGTCAACAGGGGGGCTAAGAGGCTACACCTTC. Variable domain in full (rest from reference TRBV5-4 and TRBJ1-2): ETGVTQSPTHLIKTRGQQVTLRCSSQSGHNTVSWYQQALGQGPQFIFQYYREEENGRGNFPPRFSGLQFPNYSSELNVNALELDDSALYLCASSSSTGGLRGYTFGSGTRLTVV.

The genes are TRBV11-2 and TRBJ1-1; a possible D gene is TRBD1 (5 bases). This CDR3 contains 14 residues. The V and J ends lost 3 bases and 1 base respectively, with 9 bases between them. CDR1 is SGHAT, CDR2 FQNNGV, per germline. CDR3 nucleotides: TGTGCCAGCAGCTTTGGGGGGGGGAACACTGAAGCTTTCTTT. Protein: CASSFGGGNTEAFF.